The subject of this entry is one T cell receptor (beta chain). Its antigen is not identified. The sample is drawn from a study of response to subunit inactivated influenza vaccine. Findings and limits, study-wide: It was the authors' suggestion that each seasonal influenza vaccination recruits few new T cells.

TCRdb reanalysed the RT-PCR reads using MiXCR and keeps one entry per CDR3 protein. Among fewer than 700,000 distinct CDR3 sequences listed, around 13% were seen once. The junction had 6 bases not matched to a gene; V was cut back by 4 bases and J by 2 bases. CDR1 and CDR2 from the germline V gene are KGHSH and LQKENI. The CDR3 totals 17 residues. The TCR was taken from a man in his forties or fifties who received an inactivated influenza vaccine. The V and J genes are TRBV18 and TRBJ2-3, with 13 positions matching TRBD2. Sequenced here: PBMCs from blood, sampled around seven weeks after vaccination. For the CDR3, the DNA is TGTGCCAGCTCACGAGGACTAGCGGGAGATCCCACAGATACGCAGTATTTT. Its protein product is CASSRGLAGDPTDTQYF.